This passage covers 32 T cell receptor beta chains from one sample sequenced in a study of Graves' ophthalmopathy and Graves' hyperthyroidism. The TCR beta CDR3 regions underwent amplification from RNA transcripts. Amplification began with first-round RT-PCR using HTBI primers, then second-round multiplex PCR was performed. TCRdb itself ran the multiplex PCR reads through MiXCR, one entry per CDR3 protein. The table includes approximately 410,000 distinct CDR3 sequences, 15% to 17% detected once. The sample was peripheral blood. The receptors derive from a woman aged 18-30 years with stable Graves' hyperthyroidism.

This clonotype was detected ten times or more. The CDR3 nucleotides are TGCGCCAGCAGCTGGTGGGGACAGGGGATTATGAACACTGAAGCTTTCTTT. Residues: CASSWWGQGIMNTEAFF. The J gene is TRBJ1-1, the V gene TRBV5-1; 10 bases line up with TRBD1. The length of the CDR3 is 17 residues. V lost 3 bases, J lost 0 bases, and 8 bases stayed unmatched. CDR1 SGHRS and CDR2 YFSETQ come from the germline V gene.

This clonotype was seen at least ten times. V usage is TRBV12-3 or TRBV12-4 and J usage is TRBJ1-1; the D is unclear. This CDR3 is 13 amino acids long. V was pared by 2 bases and J by 3 bases, with 7 bases between. The DNA of the CDR3 is TGTGCCAGCAGTTTATCCCAGGACACTGAAGCTTTCTTT. Translation gives CASSLSQDTEAFF.

In this sample, this clonotype turned up many times. The chain links TRBV14 to TRBJ1-1; 8 bases are shared with TRBD1. This CDR3 is built from 15 residues. Germline V lookup: CDR1 SGHDN, CDR2 FVKESK. Trimming took 1 base from V and 5 from J; bases not matched to a gene: 6. The CDR3 nucleotides read TGTGCCAGCAGCCAAGGATCCCAGGGGGCAACTGAAGCTTTCTTT. Translated: CASSQGSQGATEAFF.

The table lists this clonotype with many counts. Here the CDR3 reads CSAQRQETQYF. The CDR3 DNA reads as TGCAGTGCTCAAAGGCAGGAGACCCAGTACTTC. The V call is TRBV20-1, the J call TRBJ2-5; D gene uncertain. The V gene lost 5 bases and the J gene lost 5 bases, with 9 bases spanning the gap. The CDR3 extends over 11 amino acids. Germline V CDR1 and CDR2: DFQATT, SNEGSKA (reference sequence).

In this sample, this clonotype turned up a few times. This chain uses TRBV27 with TRBJ2-7; D call uncertain. Trimming shortened V by 10 bases and J by 6 bases, and 13 bases separated the two germline ends. The germline CDR1 and CDR2 sequences are MNHEY and SMNVEV (reference sequence). The CDR3 has 11 amino acids. The CDR3 DNA reads TGTGCCACCGTTAAGGGCGGCGAGCAGTACTTC. Its protein is CATVKGGEQYF.

This clonotype has ten or more counts. The rearrangement joins TRBV6-2 or TRBV6-3 to TRBJ2-7; 9 nucleotides match TRBD1. V shed 2 bases, J shed 6 bases, and the junction held 5 bases outside the gene matches. CDR3 size: 14 residues. The germline gives CDR1 MNHEY, CDR2 SVGEGT. DNA of the CDR3: TGTGCCAGCAGTTACCTTACAGGGGGCAGCGAGCAGTACTTC. This codes for CASSYLTGGSEQYF.

The chain carries TRBV3-1 and TRBJ1-6, with unresolved D. The CDR3 has 14 residues. The germline V gene encodes CDR1 LGHDT and CDR2 YNNKEL (reference sequence). Trimming took off 0 bases at V and 10 bases at J, with 10 bases between the two ends. The DNA of the CDR3 is TGTGCCAGCAGCCAAGACATCCATGGGTCACCCCTCCACTTT. Translation: CASSQDIHGSPLHF.

This clonotype was detected many times. The gene calls are TRBV19 and TRBJ1-1; D call uncertain. CDR1 and CDR2 (germline): LNHDA, SQIVND (reference sequence). CDR3 length equals 13 residues. The V end was cut by 4 bases, the J end by 0 bases, with 6 bases between. CDR3 amino acids: CASSNGMNTEAFF. The CDR3 DNA reads as TGTGCCAGTAGTAACGGAATGAACACTGAAGCTTTCTTT.

This clonotype has a count of ten or more. This rearrangement joins TRBV11-2 to TRBJ2-6; maybe TRBD1 (5 bases). Trimming removed 6 bases at V and 1 base at J, with 10 bases between. Germline CDR1 and CDR2: SGHAT and FQNNGV. The CDR3 is 15 residues long. The CDR3 coding sequence is TGTGCCAGCAGTACTCAGGGATCTGGGGCCAACGTCCTGACTTTC. Protein: CASSTQGSGANVLTF.

Only a few counts were recorded for this clonotype. A single base separates this from a much larger clone, so it may be a read error. Likely a read error: the CDR3 ends without its conserved phenylalanine or tryptophan. The chain uses TRBV25-1 and TRBJ1-1, with D possibly matching TRBD1 (5 bases). CDR1 is MGHDK and CDR2 is SYGVNS in the germline V gene. The CDR3 has 15 amino acids. V gave up 7 bases and J gave up 5 bases, with 20 bases separating them. In DNA form, the CDR3 reads TGTGCCAGCACCGGCAGGGTCCAACTCAGGACTGAAGCTTTCTAT. It encodes CASTGRVQLRTEAFY.

V is TRBV4-1 and J is TRBJ2-7; 9 nucleotides agree with TRBD2. V trimming: 2 bases; J trimming: 4 bases; junction bases outside the gene matches: 6. The germline V gene encodes CDR1 MGHRA and CDR2 YSYEKL. This CDR3 region has 15 residues. CDR3 sequence reads: CASSQILAGQYEQYF. The DNA of the CDR3 is TGCGCCAGCAGCCAAATCCTAGCGGGGCAATACGAGCAGTACTTC.

This clonotype was detected a few times. With a much larger clone just one base away, this may be a read error. The chain is built from TRBV4-1 and TRBJ2-5; D gene uncertain. This CDR3 has 13 residues. Germline V gene lookup returns CDR1 MGHRA and CDR2 YSYEKL. The CDR3 nucleotides read TGCGCCAGCAGCCAGGGGTATCTAGAGACCAAGTACTTC. The encoded protein is CASSQGYLETKYF.

Many counts were recorded for this clonotype. This chain joins TRBV7-9 and TRBJ2-7; 7 positions match TRBD2. The CDR3 contains 13 residues. V shed 5 bases and J 1 base; nucleotides not matched to a gene: 2. Germline CDR1 reads SEHNR; CDR2 reads FQNEAQ (reference sequence). The CDR3 bases are TGTGCCAGCAGCCCGGGGGGTTCCTACGAGCAGTACTTC. This codes for CASSPGGSYEQYF. Full variable domain (remainder filled in from reference TRBV7-9 and TRBJ2-7): DTGVSQNPRHKITKRGQNVTFRCDPISEHNRLYWYRQTLGQGPEFLTYFQNEAQLEKSRLLSDRFSAERPKGSFSTLEIQRTEQGDSAMYLCASSPGGSYEQYFGPGTRLTVT.

At least ten counts were recorded for this clonotype. This chain uses TRBV2 with TRBJ2-7; no firm D call. From germline, CDR1 is SNHLY and CDR2 FYNNEI. The CDR3 spans 14 residues. Trimming took off 1 base at V and 2 bases at J, with 9 bases between the two ends. The CDR3 DNA sequence: TGTGCCAGCAGTGAAGGCCGGTGGCCCTACGAGCAGTACTTC. This gives the protein CASSEGRWPYEQYF.

This clonotype appeared once. A single base separates this from a much larger clone, so it may be a read error. V is TRBV6-2 or TRBV6-3 and J is TRBJ2-5; 9 bases fit TRBD1. Germline assignment: CDR1 MNHEY and CDR2 SVGEGT. The CDR3 is 15 amino acids. The CDR3 sequence is CANSDYRGPQETQYF. CDR3 nucleotides: TGTGCCAACAGTGACTACAGGGGGCCCCAAGAGACCCAGTACTTC.

Notes on this clonotype: With a much larger clone just one base away, this may be a read error. CDR3 nucleotide sequence: TGTGCCAGCAGCGCGTTACTCAGAACCCCGGGCACTGAAGCTTTCTTT. This codes for CASSALLRTPGTEAFF. The V call is TRBV11-2, the J call TRBJ1-1; D is unclear. This CDR3 has 16 residues. The germline V gene encodes CDR1 SGHAT and CDR2 FQNNGV. The V and J ends lost 5 bases and 4 bases respectively, with 20 bases between them.

This clonotype was picked up one time. The chain's CDR3 is CASGFSGGETQYF. For the CDR3, the DNA is TGTGCTAGTGGTTTTAGCGGGGGAGAGACCCAGTACTTC. The chain has TRBV12-5 and TRBJ2-5, with 9 nucleotides matching TRBD2. J lost 4 bases, V lost 3 bases, and 0 bases had no gene match. CDR3 length: 13 amino acids. Per the germline V gene, CDR1 is LGHNT and CDR2 is FRNRAP.

This clonotype was observed many times. V usage is TRBV9 and J usage is TRBJ1-3; weak D call: TRBD1 (5 bases). Per the germline V gene, CDR1 is SGDLS and CDR2 is YYNGEE. With 1 base removed from V and 9 bases from J, the gap between germline ends came to 11 bases. The CDR3 runs to 13 residues. This CDR3 reads CASSVQGTSTIYF. As DNA, the CDR3 is TGTGCCAGCAGCGTACAGGGTACAAGCACCATATATTTT.

This clonotype was picked up many times. The chain employs TRBV12-3 or TRBV12-4 and TRBJ1-5; D unclear. The V end lost 5 bases, the J end lost 5 bases, and 7 bases lay between the germline ends. There are 12 residues in the CDR3. The CDR3 is CASSNEYQPQHF. The CDR3 region has the DNA TGTGCCAGCAGTAACGAATATCAGCCCCAGCATTTT.

This clonotype was detected ten times or more. The chain has TRBV19 and TRBJ1-3; 8 bases map to TRBD1. This CDR3 is built from 15 residues. Germline V gene data show CDR1 as LNHDA and CDR2 as SQIVND (reference sequence). V lost 5 bases and J lost 1; bases outside the gene matches: 4. CDR3 bases: TGTGCCAGTAGTGCCACAGGGGGGTCTGGAAACACCATATATTTT. This translates into CASSATGGSGNTIYF.

This clonotype was seen repeatedly, ten times or more. This chain connects TRBV7-9 to TRBJ2-7; TRBD2 agrees at 9 bases. The CDR3 is 15 residues long. V shed 5 bases and J 3 bases; nucleotides not matched to a gene: 8. Germline V gene sequence: CDR1 SEHNR, CDR2 FQNEAQ (reference sequence). DNA of the CDR3: TGTGCCAGCAGCCCCCGGACTAGCGTACGCTACGAGCAGTACTTC. Translated: CASSPRTSVRYEQYF.

This clonotype was seen repeatedly, ten times or more. The chain employs TRBV12-3 or TRBV12-4 and TRBJ1-5; 7 bases match TRBD1. The V gene end was trimmed by 6 bases and the J gene end by 9 bases; junction bases not matched to a gene: 11. The CDR3 is made up of 14 amino acids. CDR3: CASSAQGSFGPQHF. CDR3 nucleotide sequence: TGTGCCAGCAGCGCACAGGGGTCTTTTGGGCCCCAGCATTTT.

This clonotype was seen ten or more times. J is TRBJ1-2 and V is TRBV6-5, with 10 nucleotides matching TRBD1. The germline V gene encodes CDR1 MNHEY and CDR2 SVGAGI. V gave up 2 bases and J gave up 7 bases; unmatched junction bases: 4. CDR3 size: 14 residues. In DNA, the CDR3 is TGTGCCAGCAGTTACGACAGGGGGCCTGTTGGCTACACCTTC. Its protein is CASSYDRGPVGYTF.

This clonotype was seen repeatedly, ten times or more. The chain uses TRBV11-3 and TRBJ2-5; D remains ambiguous. In germline, CDR1 is SGHNT, CDR2 YENEEA. This CDR3 has 12 residues. V was clipped by 8 bases and J by 5 bases, with 12 bases between them. CDR3 nucleotide sequence: TGTGCCAGCCGGTACAAATCCGAGACCCAGTACTTC. This sequence encodes CASRYKSETQYF.

Only a few counts were recorded for this clonotype. V usage is TRBV25-1 and J usage is TRBJ2-7; TRBD2 agrees at 7 bases. This CDR3 comprises 15 residues. V was clipped by 7 bases and J by 5 bases; unmatched bases: 14. CDR1 MGHDK and CDR2 SYGVNS come from the germline V gene. In nucleotides, the CDR3 is TGTGCCAGCACCCCCGGAAAGGATAGCGGGCACGAGCAGTACTTC. Its protein is CASTPGKDSGHEQYF.

The chain couples TRBV20-1 to TRBJ2-7, with TRBD1 as a possible D gene (5 bases). This CDR3 region has 14 residues. The germline V gene encodes CDR1 DFQATT and CDR2 SNEGSKA (reference sequence). Trimming shortened V by 5 bases and J by 4 bases, and 18 bases separated the two germline ends. The CDR3 region is CSAPDSTLSYEQYF. In nucleotides, the CDR3 is TGCAGTGCTCCTGACAGTACTCTATCGTACGAGCAGTACTTC.

This clonotype was counted many times. The chain carries TRBV12-3 or TRBV12-4 and TRBJ1-1; a possible D gene is TRBD1 (6 bases). V lost 3 bases and J 3 bases, leaving 11 bases between the germline ends. The CDR3 spans 14 residues. CDR3 loop: CASSLRGIHTEAFF. CDR3 DNA sequence: TGTGCCAGCAGTTTGAGGGGGATTCACACTGAAGCTTTCTTT.

The chain recombines TRBV6-5 with TRBJ2-7; 9 bases match TRBD2. Trimming took 2 bases from V and 3 from J; bases not matched to a gene: 8. Germline CDR1 is MNHEY and CDR2 is SVGAGI. This CDR3 has 16 amino acids. The CDR3 loop is CASSYTRSGGFYEQYF. The CDR3 region has the DNA TGTGCCAGCAGTTACACGAGAAGCGGGGGGTTCTACGAGCAGTACTTC.

The sample holds a few counts of this clonotype. V gene TRBV7-3 combines with J gene TRBJ2-7, with D perhaps being TRBD1 or TRBD2 (5 bases each). Trimming shortened V by 1 base and J by 6 bases, and 16 bases separated the two germline ends. Looked up from germline, CDR1 is SGHTA and CDR2 is FQGTGA. This CDR3 spans 15 amino acids. Here the CDR3 reads CASSLSGGLGAEQYF. CDR3 in DNA: TGTGCCAGCAGCTTAAGTGGCGGCCTCGGGGCCGAGCAGTACTTC. Supplemented by reference TRBV7-3 and TRBJ2-7, the full variable domain reads GAGVSQTPSNKVTEKGKYVELRCDPISGHTALYWYRQSLGQGPEFLIYFQGTGAADDSGLPNDRFFAVRPEGSVSTLKIQRTERGDSAVYLCASSLSGGLGAEQYFGPGTRLTVT.

This clonotype occurred many times. The rearrangement links TRBV24-1 to TRBJ2-2, with TRBD1 matching 9 bases. Germline CDR1 KGHDR, CDR2 SFDVKD. CDR3 length equals 15 residues. V shed 5 bases and J 3 bases; nucleotides not matched to a gene: 3. The DNA for the CDR3 is TGTGCCACCAGTGGGACAGGGGCGTACACCGGGGAGCTGTTTTTT. Translating it yields CATSGTGAYTGELFF.

There are many counts of this clonotype. CDR3 residues: CASTYGGAVYGYTF. The CDR3 bases are TGTGCCAGCACCTATGGCGGGGCTGTCTATGGCTACACCTTC. The chain is built from TRBV12-3 or TRBV12-4 and TRBJ1-2; maybe TRBD1 (5 bases). The CDR3 length is 14 residues. Trimming took 7 bases from V and 4 from J, leaving 16 bases between them.

This clonotype showed up many times. The chain is built from TRBV2 and TRBJ1-2, with TRBD1 identical over 7 bases. CDR3 size: 16 residues. Germline loops: CDR1 SNHLY, CDR2 FYNNEI. V lost 5 bases, J lost 0 bases, and 9 bases stayed unmatched. This CDR3 reads CASSLTGELANYGYTF. CDR3 nucleotide sequence: TGTGCCAGCAGTCTCACAGGGGAGTTAGCTAACTATGGCTACACCTTC. The variable domain in full, with the rest retrieved from reference TRBV2 and TRBJ1-2, is EPEVTQTPSHQVTQMGQEVILRCVPISNHLYFYWYRQILGQKVEFLVSFYNNEISEKSEIFDDQFSVERPDGSNFTLKIRSTKLEDSAMYFCASSLTGELANYGYTFGSGTRLTVV.